This T cell receptor (beta chain) was identified in a study of blood T cell repertoires in COVID-19. Study-wide background: The United States, Italy and Spain supplied acute and convalescent COVID-19 samples. The cDNA or gDNA used as material had been derived from T cells, B-cell-depleted T cells, or PBMCs.

In the authors' workflow: The assay estimated nucleated cells by amplifying reference gene primers. Sequenced by immunoSEQ multiplex PCR; TCRdb stores in-frame clones only, minus some. That table gives V, J and clone size, and the DNA gave D and trimming. Among 150,000 to 200,000 clones listed, roughly 80% were seen once. The trim removed 7 bases at V and 4 bases at J, leaving 10 bases unmatched. The CDR3 extends over 16 amino acids. Germline assignment: CDR1 SGHRS and CDR2 YFSETQ. V and J are TRBV5-1 and TRBJ2-2; TRBD2 matches 10 bases. The receptor was derived from a man between 18 and 35 years old with active or convalescent COVID-19. Material for sequencing was peripheral blood. CDR3 nucleotides: TGCGCCAGCGCCGGGTGGACTAGCGGAGGCACCGGGGAGCTGTTTTTT. Its translation is CASAGWTSGGTGELFF.